This T cell receptor beta chain emerged from a study of T cells in Graves' hyperthyroidism and ophthalmopathy. RNA transcripts served as the template for amplifying TCR beta CDR3 regions. Carried out on the TCR CDR3, a first-round RT-PCR used the HTBI primer set. TCRdb re-called the multiplex PCR reads with MiXCR, one entry per CDR3 protein. The sample lists about 400,000 distinct CDR3 sequences; approximately 14% were seen once. This clonotype has at least ten counts. V dropped 4 bases and J dropped 1 base, with 12 bases sitting between them. CDR3 length: 15 amino acids. Germline V lookup: CDR1 LGHDT, CDR2 YNNKEL (reference sequence).

The rearrangement joins TRBV3-1 to TRBJ2-3; D might be TRBD1 (5 bases). This sequence originates from a woman aged 18 to 35 with Graves' hyperthyroidism. Sequenced sample: blood. For the CDR3, the DNA is TGTGCCAGCAGCCTGAGACAGCTGGGCACAGATACGCAGTATTTT. Its translation is CASSLRQLGTDTQYF.